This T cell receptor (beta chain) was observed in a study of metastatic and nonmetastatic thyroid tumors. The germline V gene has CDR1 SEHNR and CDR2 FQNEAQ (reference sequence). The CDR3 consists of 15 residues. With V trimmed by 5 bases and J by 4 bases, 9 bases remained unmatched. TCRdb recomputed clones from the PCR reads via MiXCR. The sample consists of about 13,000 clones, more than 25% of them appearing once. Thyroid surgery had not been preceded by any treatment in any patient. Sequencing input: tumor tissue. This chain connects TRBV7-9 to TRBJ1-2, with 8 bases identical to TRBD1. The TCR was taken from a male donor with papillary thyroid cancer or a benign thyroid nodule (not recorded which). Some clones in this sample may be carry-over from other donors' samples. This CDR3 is CASSAQGVRLYGYTF. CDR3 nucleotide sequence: TGTGCCAGCAGCGCACAGGGGGTACGCCTCTATGGCTACACCTTC.